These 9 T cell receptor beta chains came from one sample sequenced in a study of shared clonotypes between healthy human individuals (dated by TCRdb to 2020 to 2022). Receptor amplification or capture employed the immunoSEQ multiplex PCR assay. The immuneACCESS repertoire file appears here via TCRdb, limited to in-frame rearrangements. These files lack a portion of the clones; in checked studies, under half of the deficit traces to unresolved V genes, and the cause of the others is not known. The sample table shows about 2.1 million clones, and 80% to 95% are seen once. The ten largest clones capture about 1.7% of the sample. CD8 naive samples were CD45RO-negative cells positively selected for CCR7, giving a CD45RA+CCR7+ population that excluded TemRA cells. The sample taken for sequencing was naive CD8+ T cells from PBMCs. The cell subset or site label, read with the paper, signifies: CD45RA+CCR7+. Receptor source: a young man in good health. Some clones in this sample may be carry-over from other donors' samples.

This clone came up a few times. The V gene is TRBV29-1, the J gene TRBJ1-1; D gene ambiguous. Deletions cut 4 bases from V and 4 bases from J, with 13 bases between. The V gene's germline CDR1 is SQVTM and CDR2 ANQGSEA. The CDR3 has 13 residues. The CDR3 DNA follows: TGCAGCGTTGCGTACGGGCTGGGCACTGAAGCTTTCTTT. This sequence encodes CSVAYGLGTEAFF.

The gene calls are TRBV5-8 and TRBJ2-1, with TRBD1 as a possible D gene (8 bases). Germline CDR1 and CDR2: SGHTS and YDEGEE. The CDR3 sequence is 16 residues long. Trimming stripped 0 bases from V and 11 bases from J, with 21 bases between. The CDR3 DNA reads TGTGCCAGCAGCTTGGCCAGGGGGCGGGAGAGATACAAGCAGTTCTTC. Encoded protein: CASSLARGRERYKQFF.

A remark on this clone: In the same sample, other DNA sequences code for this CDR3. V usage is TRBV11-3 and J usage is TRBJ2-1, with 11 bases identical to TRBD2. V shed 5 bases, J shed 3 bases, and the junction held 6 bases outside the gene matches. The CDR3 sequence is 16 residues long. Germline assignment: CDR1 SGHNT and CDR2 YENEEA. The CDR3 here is CASSPRTSGGYNEQFF. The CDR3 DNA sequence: TGTGCCAGCAGCCCGAGAACTAGCGGGGGCTACAATGAGCAGTTCTTC. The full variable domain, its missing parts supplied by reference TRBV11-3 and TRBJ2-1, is EAGVVQSPRYKIIEKKQPVAFWCNPISGHNTLYWYLQNLGQGPELLIRYENEEAVDDSQLPKDRFSAERLKGVDSTLKIQPAELGDSAVYLCASSPRTSGGYNEQFFGPGTRLTVL.

The CDR3 reads CASSQQGWNTEAFF. In DNA form, the CDR3 reads TGCGCCAGCAGCCAACAGGGATGGAACACTGAAGCTTTCTTT. The gene calls are TRBV5-1 and TRBJ1-1, with a possible D match to TRBD1 (6 bases). V shed 4 bases and J shed 1 base, with 11 bases lying between them. Per germline, CDR1 SGHRS and CDR2 YFSETQ. The CDR3 is made up of 14 amino acids.

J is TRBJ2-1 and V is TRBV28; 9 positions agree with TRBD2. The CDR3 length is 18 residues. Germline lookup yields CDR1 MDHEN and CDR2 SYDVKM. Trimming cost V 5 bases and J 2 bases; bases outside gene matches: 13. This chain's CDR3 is CASSPPFLKREAYNEQFF. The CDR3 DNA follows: TGTGCCAGCAGTCCCCCCTTCCTTAAGCGGGAGGCCTACAATGAGCAGTTCTTC.

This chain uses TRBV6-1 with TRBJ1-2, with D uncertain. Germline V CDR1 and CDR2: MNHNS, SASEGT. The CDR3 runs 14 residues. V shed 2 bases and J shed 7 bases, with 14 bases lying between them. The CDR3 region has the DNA TGTGCCAGCAGTGAACGCCATCCTATTGCTGGCTACACCTTC. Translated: CASSERHPIAGYTF.

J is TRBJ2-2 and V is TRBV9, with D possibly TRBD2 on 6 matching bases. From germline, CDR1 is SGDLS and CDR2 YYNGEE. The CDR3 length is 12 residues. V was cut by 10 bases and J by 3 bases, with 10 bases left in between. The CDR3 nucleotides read TGTGCCTCTCCGGGGGACACCGGGGAGCTGTTTTTT. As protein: CASPGDTGELFF.

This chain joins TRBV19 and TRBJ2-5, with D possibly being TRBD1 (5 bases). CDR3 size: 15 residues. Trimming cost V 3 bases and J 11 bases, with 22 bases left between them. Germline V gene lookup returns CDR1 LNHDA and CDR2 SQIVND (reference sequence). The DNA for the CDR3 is TGTGCCAGTAGTATTGGGGCAGGGCTTCAAGTGGAACAGTACTTC. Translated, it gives CASSIGAGLQVEQYF.

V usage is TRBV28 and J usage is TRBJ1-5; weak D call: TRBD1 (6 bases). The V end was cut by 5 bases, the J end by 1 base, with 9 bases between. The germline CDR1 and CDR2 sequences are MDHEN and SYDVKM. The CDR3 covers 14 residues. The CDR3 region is CASSNTGSNQPQHF. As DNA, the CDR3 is TGTGCCAGCAGTAATACAGGGAGCAATCAGCCCCAGCATTTT.